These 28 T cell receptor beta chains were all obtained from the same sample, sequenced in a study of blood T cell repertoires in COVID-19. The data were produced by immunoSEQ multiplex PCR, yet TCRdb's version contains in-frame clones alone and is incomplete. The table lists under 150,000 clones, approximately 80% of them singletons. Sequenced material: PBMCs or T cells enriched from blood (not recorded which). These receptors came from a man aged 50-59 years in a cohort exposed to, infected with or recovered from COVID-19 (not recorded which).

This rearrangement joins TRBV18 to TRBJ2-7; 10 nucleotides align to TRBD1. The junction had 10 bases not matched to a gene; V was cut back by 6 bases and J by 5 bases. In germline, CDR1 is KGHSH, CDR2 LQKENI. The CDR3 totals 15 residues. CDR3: CASSPSRDRGDEQYF. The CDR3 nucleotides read TGTGCCAGCTCGCCCTCCCGGGACAGGGGCGACGAGCAGTACTTC.

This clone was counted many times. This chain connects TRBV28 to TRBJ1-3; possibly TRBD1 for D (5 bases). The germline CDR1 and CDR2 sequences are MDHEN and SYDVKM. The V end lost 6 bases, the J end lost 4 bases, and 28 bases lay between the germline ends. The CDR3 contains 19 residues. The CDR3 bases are TGTGCCAGCAGAAGGGGCGGTGGCGGTGGTTGGCTGGGAGGAAACACCATATATTTT. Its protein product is CASRRGGGGGWLGGNTIYF. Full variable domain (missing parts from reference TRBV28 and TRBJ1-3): DVKVTQSSRYLVKRTGEKVFLECVQDMDHENMFWYRQDPGLGLRLIYFSYDVKMKEKGDIPEGYSVSREKKERFSLILESASTNQTSMYLCASRRGGGGGWLGGNTIYFGEGSWLTVV.

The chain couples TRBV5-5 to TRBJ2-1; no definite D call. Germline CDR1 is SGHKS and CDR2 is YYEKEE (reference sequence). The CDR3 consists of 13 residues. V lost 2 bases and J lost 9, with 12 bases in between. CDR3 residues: CASSFVPASEQFF. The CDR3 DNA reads TGTGCCAGCAGCTTCGTCCCAGCGTCTGAGCAGTTCTTC.

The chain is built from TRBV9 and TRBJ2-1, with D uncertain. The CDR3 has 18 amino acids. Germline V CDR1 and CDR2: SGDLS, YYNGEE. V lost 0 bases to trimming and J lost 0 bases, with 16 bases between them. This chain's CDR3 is CASSVGLSRSLSYNEQFF. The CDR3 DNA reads TGTGCCAGCAGCGTAGGGTTATCGAGGAGTCTCTCCTACAATGAGCAGTTCTTC.

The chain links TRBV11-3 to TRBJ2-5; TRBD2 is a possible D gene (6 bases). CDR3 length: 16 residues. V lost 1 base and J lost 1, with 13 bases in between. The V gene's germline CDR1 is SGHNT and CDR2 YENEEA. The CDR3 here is CASSLGGDLTQETQYF. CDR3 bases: TGTGCCAGCAGCTTAGGGGGGGATCTTACCCAAGAGACCCAGTACTTC.

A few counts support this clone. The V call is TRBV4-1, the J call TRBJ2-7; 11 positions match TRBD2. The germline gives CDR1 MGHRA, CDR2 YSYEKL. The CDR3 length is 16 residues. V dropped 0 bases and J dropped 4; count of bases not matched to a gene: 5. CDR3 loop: CASSQELTSGRYEQYF. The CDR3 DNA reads TGCGCCAGCAGCCAAGAACTCACTAGCGGGAGATACGAGCAGTACTTC.

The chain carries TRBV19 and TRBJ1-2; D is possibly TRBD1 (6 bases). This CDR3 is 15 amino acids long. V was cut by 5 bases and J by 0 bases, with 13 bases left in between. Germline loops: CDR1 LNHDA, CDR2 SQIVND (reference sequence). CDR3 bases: TGTGCCAGTAGTTGGGAACAGGGCACTAACTATGGCTACACCTTC. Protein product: CASSWEQGTNYGYTF.

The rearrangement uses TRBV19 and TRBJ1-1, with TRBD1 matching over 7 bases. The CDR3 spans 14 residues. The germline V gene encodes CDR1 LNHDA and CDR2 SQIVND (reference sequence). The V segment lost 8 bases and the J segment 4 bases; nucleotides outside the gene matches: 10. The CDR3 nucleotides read TGTGCCAGTCACAGGGGCAGTAGGAGCACTGAAGCTTTCTTT. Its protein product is CASHRGSRSTEAFF.

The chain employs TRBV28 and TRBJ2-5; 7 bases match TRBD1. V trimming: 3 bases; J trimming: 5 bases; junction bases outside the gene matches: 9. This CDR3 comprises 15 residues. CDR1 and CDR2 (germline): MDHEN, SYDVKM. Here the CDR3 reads CASSFPAGGKETQYF. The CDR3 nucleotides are TGTGCCAGCAGTTTCCCTGCAGGGGGAAAGGAGACCCAGTACTTC.

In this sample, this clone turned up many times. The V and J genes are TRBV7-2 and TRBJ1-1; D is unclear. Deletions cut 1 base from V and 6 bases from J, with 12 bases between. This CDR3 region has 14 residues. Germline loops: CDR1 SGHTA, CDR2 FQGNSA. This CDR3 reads CASSLEVERAEAFF. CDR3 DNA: TGTGCCAGCAGCTTAGAGGTGGAACGGGCTGAAGCTTTCTTT.

The CDR3 spells CASSPGGGRGEQYF. CDR3 in DNA: TGTGCCAGCAGCCCCGGAGGCGGGAGGGGCGAGCAGTACTTC. The rearrangement joins TRBV3-1 (or the pseudogene TRBV3-2) to TRBJ2-7; 9 bases agree with TRBD2. V dropped 4 bases and J dropped 6; count of bases not matched to a gene: 7. This CDR3 comprises 14 residues. CDR1 is LGHDT and CDR2 is YNNKEL in the germline V gene (reference sequence).

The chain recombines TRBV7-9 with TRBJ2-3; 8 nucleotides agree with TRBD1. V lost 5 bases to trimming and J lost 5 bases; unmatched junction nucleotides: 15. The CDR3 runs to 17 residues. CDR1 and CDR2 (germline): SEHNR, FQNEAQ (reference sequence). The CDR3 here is CASSPSAGQDTGDTQYF. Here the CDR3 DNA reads TGTGCCAGCAGCCCCTCTGCGGGACAGGACACCGGAGATACGCAGTATTTT.

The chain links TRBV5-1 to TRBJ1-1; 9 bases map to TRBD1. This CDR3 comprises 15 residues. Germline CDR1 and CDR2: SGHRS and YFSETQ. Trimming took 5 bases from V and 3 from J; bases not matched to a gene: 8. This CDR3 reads CASSFLRTGDTEAFF. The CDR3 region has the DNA TGCGCCAGCAGTTTCCTCAGGACAGGGGACACTGAAGCTTTCTTT.

CDR3 sequence reads: CASSGRTADRETQYF. The CDR3, as DNA: TGTGCCAGCAGCGGGAGGACGGCGGATCGAGAGACCCAGTACTTC. The chain joins TRBV7-9 to TRBJ2-5; maybe TRBD2 (6 bases). The germline CDR1 and CDR2 sequences are SEHNR and FQNEAQ (reference sequence). V lost 5 bases and J 4 bases, leaving 17 bases between the germline ends. This CDR3 spans 15 amino acids.

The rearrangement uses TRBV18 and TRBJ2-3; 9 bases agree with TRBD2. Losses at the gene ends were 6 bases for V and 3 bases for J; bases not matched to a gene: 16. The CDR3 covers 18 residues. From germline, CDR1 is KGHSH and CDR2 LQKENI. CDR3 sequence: CASSRTRPSGINTDTQYF. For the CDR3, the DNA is TGTGCCAGCTCGCGTACCAGACCTAGCGGGATTAATACAGATACGCAGTATTTT.

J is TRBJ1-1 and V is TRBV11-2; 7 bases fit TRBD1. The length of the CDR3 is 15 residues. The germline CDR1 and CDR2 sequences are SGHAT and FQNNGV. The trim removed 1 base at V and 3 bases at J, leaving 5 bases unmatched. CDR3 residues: CASSLGRGLDTEAFF. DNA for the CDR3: TGTGCCAGCAGCTTAGGCAGGGGGTTAGACACTGAAGCTTTCTTT.

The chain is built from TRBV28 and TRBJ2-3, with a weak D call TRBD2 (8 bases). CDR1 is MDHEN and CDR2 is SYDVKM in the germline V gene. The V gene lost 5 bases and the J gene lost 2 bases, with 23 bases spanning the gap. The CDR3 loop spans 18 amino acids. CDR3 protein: CASSQGVAGTLSTDTQYF. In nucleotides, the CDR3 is TGTGCCAGCAGTCAGGGGGTAGCGGGGACACTTTCCACAGATACGCAGTATTTT.

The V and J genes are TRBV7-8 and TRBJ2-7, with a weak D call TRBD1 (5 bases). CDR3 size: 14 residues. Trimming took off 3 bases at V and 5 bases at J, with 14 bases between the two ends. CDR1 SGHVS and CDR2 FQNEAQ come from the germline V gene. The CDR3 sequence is CASSFRQGAHEQYF. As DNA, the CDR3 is TGTGCCAGCAGCTTCCGGCAGGGCGCCCACGAGCAGTACTTC. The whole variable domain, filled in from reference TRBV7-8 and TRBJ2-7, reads GAGVSQSPRYKVAKRGQDVALRCDPISGHVSLFWYQQALGQGPEFLTYFQNEAQLDKSGLPSDRFFAERPEGSVSTLKIQRTQQEDSAVYLCASSFRQGAHEQYFGPGTRLTVT.

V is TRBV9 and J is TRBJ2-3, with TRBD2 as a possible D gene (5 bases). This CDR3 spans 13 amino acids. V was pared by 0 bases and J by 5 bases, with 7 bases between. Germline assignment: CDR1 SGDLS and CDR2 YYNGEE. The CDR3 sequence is CASSVVSGDTQYF. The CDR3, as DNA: TGTGCCAGCAGCGTAGTAAGCGGAGATACGCAGTATTTT.

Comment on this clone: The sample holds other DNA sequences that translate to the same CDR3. The CDR3 region is CASSPDRSNQPQHF. CDR3 bases: TGTGCCAGCTCACCGGACAGGAGCAATCAGCCCCAGCATTTT. V and J are TRBV18 and TRBJ1-5, with TRBD1 identical over 7 bases. The CDR3 totals 14 residues. Germline-derived CDR1 and CDR2 are KGHSH and LQKENI. Trimming at V came to 3 bases and at J to 1 base, leaving 0 bases not matched to a gene.

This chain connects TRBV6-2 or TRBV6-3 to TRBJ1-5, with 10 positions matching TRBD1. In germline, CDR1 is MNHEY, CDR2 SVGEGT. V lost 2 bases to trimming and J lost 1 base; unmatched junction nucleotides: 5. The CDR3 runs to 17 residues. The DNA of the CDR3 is TGTGCCAGCAGTTACGCGACAGGGGGCGCGAGCAATCAGCCCCAGCATTTT. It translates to CASSYATGGASNQPQHF.

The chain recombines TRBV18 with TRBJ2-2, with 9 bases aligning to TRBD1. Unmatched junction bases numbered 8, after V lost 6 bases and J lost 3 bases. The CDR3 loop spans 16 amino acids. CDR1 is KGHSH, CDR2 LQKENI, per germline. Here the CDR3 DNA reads TGTGCCAGCTCCCAACCTTGGACAGGGGACACCGGGGAGCTGTTTTTT. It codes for CASSQPWTGDTGELFF.

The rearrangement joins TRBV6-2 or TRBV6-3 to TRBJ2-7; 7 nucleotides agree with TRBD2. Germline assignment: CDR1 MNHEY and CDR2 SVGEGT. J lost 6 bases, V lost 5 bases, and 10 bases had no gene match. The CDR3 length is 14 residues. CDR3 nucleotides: TGTGCCAGCAGTCAGCCGGGACTAACAGGCGAGCAGTACTTC. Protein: CASSQPGLTGEQYF.

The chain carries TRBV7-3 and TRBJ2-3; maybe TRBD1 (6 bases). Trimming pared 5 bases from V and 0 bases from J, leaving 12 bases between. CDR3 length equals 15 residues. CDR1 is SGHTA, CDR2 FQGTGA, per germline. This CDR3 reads CASSGRDTSTDTQYF. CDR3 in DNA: TGTGCCAGCAGCGGCCGGGACACCAGCACAGATACGCAGTATTTT.

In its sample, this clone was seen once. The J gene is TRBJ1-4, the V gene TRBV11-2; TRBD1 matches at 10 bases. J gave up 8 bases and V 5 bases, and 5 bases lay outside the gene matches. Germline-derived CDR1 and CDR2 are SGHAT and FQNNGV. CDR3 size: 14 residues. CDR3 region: CASSTGTGAEKLFF. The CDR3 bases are TGTGCCAGCAGCACCGGGACAGGGGCCGAAAAACTGTTTTTT.

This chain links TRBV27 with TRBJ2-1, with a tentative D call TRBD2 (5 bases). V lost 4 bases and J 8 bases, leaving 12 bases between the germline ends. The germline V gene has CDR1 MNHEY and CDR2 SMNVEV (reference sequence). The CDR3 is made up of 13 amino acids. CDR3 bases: TGTGCCAGCAGTTCACCGGGGTTGGATGAGCAGTTCTTC. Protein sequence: CASSSPGLDEQFF.

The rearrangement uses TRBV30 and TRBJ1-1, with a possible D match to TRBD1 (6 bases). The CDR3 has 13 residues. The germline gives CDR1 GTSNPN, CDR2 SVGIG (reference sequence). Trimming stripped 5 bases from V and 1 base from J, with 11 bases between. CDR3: CAWSGVWNTEAFF. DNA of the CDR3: TGTGCCTGGTCAGGGGTATGGAACACTGAAGCTTTCTTT.

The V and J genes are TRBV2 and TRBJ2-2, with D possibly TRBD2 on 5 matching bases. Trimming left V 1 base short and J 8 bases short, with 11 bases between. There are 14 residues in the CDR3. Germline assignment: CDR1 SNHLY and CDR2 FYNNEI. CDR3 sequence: CASSEGLAGGELFF. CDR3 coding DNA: TGTGCCAGCAGTGAAGGGCTAGCCGGTGGGGAGCTGTTTTTT. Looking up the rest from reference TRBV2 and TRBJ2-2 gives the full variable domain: EPEVTQTPSHQVTQMGQEVILRCVPISNHLYFYWYRQILGQKVEFLVSFYNNEISEKSEIFDDQFSVERPDGSNFTLKIRSTKLEDSAMYFCASSEGLAGGELFFGEGSRLTVL.